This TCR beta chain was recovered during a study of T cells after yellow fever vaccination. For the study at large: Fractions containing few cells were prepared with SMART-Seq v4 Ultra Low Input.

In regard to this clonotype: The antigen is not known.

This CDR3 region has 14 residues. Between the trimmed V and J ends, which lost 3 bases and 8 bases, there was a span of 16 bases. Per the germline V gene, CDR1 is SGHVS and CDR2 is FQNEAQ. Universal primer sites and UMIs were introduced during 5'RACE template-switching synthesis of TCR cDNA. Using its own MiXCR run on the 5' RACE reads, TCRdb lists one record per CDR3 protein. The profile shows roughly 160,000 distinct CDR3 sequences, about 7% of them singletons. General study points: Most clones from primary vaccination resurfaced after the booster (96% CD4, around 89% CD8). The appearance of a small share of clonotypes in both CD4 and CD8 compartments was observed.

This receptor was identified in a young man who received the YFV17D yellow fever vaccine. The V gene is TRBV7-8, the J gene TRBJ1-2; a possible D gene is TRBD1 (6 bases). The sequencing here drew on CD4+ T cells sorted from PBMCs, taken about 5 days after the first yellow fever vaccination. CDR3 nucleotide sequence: TGTGCCAGCAGCTTCCGGCCAGGGGAACACGGCTACACCTTC. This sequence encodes CASSFRPGEHGYTF.